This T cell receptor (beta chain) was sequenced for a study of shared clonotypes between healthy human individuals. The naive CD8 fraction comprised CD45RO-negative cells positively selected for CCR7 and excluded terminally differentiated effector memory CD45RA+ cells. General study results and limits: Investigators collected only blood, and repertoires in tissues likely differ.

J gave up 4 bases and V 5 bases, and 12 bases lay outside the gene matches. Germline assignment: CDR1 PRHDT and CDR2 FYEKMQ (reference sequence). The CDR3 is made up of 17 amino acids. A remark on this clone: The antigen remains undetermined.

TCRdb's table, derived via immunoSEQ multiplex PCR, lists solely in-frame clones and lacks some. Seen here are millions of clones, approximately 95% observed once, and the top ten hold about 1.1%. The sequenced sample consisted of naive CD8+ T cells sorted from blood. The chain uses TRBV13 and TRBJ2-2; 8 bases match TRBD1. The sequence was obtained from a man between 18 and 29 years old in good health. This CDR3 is CASSTPGQGGSTGELFF. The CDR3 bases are TGTGCCAGCAGCACTCCCGGACAGGGAGGTTCCACCGGGGAGCTGTTTTTT.